A selection of T cell receptor beta chains follows, all from one sample in a study of blood T cells in healthy people across ages. Via MiXCR, TCRdb re-called the 5' RACE reads, giving one row per CDR3 protein. The sample contains about 650,000 distinct CDR3 sequences, about a third of which appear only once. Sample: blood. These receptors all come from a woman of 80 years or more in good health. The CDR3 runs from the conserved cysteine through the conserved F or W. Fields, in order: V gene, clone size, J gene, D gene, CDR3 DNA, CDR3 protein. A D gene is named only where the DNA matches it firmly. Rows give clone size only sometimes, using once, few, many, or a class for an expanded clone.

V gene: TRBV29-1; clone size: .; J gene: TRBJ1-1; D gene: .; CDR3 DNA: TGCAGCGTTGTAAGATTTATGAACACTGAAGCTTTCTTT; CDR3 protein: CSVVRFMNTEAFF
V gene: TRBV15; clone size: many; J gene: TRBJ2-5; D gene: .; CDR3 DNA: TGTGCCACCAGCAGACCGGGGCAGACCTACCAAGAGACCCAGTACTTC; CDR3 protein: CATSRPGQTYQETQYF
V gene: TRBV6-5; clone size: many; J gene: TRBJ1-1; D gene: TRBD1; CDR3 DNA: TGTGCCAGCAGAACCCCGGGACAGCCGTTCCCCGAAGCTTTCTTT; CDR3 protein: CASRTPGQPFPEAFF
V gene: TRBV5-1; clone size: .; J gene: TRBJ1-2; D gene: .; CDR3 DNA: TGCGCCAGCAGCCCCCAAGCAGAATATGGCTACACCTTC; CDR3 protein: CASSPQAEYGYTF
V gene: TRBV6-2/TRBV6-3; clone size: few; J gene: TRBJ2-7; D gene: .; CDR3 DNA: TGTGCCAGCAGTTCACCACAGGTTTCCGGGGACGTGAGGTACTTC; CDR3 protein: CASSSPQVSGDVRYF
V gene: TRBV10-3; clone size: many; J gene: TRBJ1-4; D gene: .; CDR3 DNA: TGTGCCATCAGTGAGTTAAATGAAAAACTGTTTTTT; CDR3 protein: CAISELNEKLFF
V gene: TRBV5-1; clone size: .; J gene: TRBJ2-1; D gene: TRBD1; CDR3 DNA: TGCGCCAGCAGCTTGGAACGGGACAGGGGGCTGGTGCGGGTAAACTACAATGAGCAGTTCTTC; CDR3 protein: CASSLERDRGLVRVNYNEQFF
V gene: TRBV5-1; clone size: many; J gene: TRBJ2-7; D gene: TRBD1; CDR3 DNA: TGCGCCAGCAGCTTGGGGGACAGGGGGCTAGGCGAGCAGTACTTC; CDR3 protein: CASSLGDRGLGEQYF
V gene: TRBV20-1; clone size: few; J gene: TRBJ1-4; D gene: TRBD1; CDR3 DNA: TGCAGTGCTTATCTGGACAGGGAGGGTAATGAAAAACTGTTTTTT; CDR3 protein: CSAYLDREGNEKLFF
V gene: TRBV28; clone size: .; J gene: TRBJ2-1; D gene: .; CDR3 DNA: TGTGCCAGCAGTCCAGGACCACAGAGGTACAATGAGCAGTTCTTC; CDR3 protein: CASSPGPQRYNEQFF
V gene: TRBV7-6; clone size: .; J gene: TRBJ2-1; D gene: TRBD2; CDR3 DNA: TGTGCCAGCAGCTTAGTTCCGGCTAGCGGGGGGGGTTACAATGAGCAGTTCTTC; CDR3 protein: CASSLVPASGGGYNEQFF
V gene: TRBV20-1; clone size: many; J gene: TRBJ2-7; D gene: .; CDR3 DNA: TGCAGTGCTAGAGACCTGACGCAAACAACCTACGAGCAGTACTTC; CDR3 protein: CSARDLTQTTYEQYF
V gene: TRBV6-5; clone size: .; J gene: TRBJ2-3; D gene: TRBD2; CDR3 DNA: TGTGCCAGCAGTTACTCCACTAGCGGAGGCACAGATACGCAGTATTTT; CDR3 protein: CASSYSTSGGTDTQYF
V gene: TRBV6-1; clone size: .; J gene: TRBJ2-3; D gene: .; CDR3 DNA: TGTGCCAGCAGGGTTCCGGGACATCTACCGCAGTATTTT; CDR3 protein: CASRVPGHLPQYF
V gene: TRBV5-4; clone size: .; J gene: TRBJ1-2; D gene: .; CDR3 DNA: TGTGCCAGCAGCTCGGGACACCCCAGTTCCCATGGCTACACCTTC; CDR3 protein: CASSSGHPSSHGYTF
V gene: TRBV7-6; clone size: .; J gene: TRBJ2-2; D gene: TRBD1; CDR3 DNA: TGTGCCAGCAGGCCACAGGGGACCGCCGGGGAGCTGTTTTTT; CDR3 protein: CASRPQGTAGELFF
V gene: TRBV5-1; clone size: many; J gene: TRBJ1-6; D gene: TRBD1; CDR3 DNA: TGCGCCAGCAGCTTGGAGACAGGGAATTCACCCCTCCACTTT; CDR3 protein: CASSLETGNSPLHF
V gene: TRBV5-4; clone size: .; J gene: TRBJ2-1; D gene: TRBD1; CDR3 DNA: TGTGCCAGCAGCCCGGGACAGGGGATAGGCGAGCAGTTCTTC; CDR3 protein: CASSPGQGIGEQFF
V gene: TRBV20-1; clone size: .; J gene: TRBJ1-4; D gene: .; CDR3 DNA: TGCAGTGCTAAACCGACAGTCGGGGAAAAACTGTTTTTT; CDR3 protein: CSAKPTVGEKLFF
V gene: TRBV7-9; clone size: .; J gene: TRBJ2-5; D gene: TRBD2; CDR3 DNA: TGTGCCAGCAGCTTAATCGCGGGAGCGTGGGAGACCCAGTACTTC; CDR3 protein: CASSLIAGAWETQYF
V gene: TRBV20-1; clone size: many; J gene: TRBJ2-1; D gene: .; CDR3 DNA: TGCAGTGCTAGAGCAACAGGGAGCTCCTACAATGAGCAGTTCTTC; CDR3 protein: CSARATGSSYNEQFF
V gene: TRBV7-2; clone size: many; J gene: TRBJ2-3; D gene: .; CDR3 DNA: TGTGCCAGCAGCTCCAATCGCCCCGGGCCCAAACCAGAAGATACGCAGTATTTT; CDR3 protein: CASSSNRPGPKPEDTQYF
V gene: TRBV5-1; clone size: .; J gene: TRBJ1-1; D gene: .; CDR3 DNA: TGCGCCAGCAGCTTGGAAGGGGGGGCACGAAAAACTGAAGCTTTCTTT; CDR3 protein: CASSLEGGARKTEAFF
V gene: TRBV20-1; clone size: .; J gene: TRBJ1-4; D gene: TRBD1; CDR3 DNA: TGCAGTGCTACCGGACAGGGGAGGGGAACTAATGAAAAACTGTTTTTT; CDR3 protein: CSATGQGRGTNEKLFF
V gene: TRBV7-6; clone size: many; J gene: TRBJ2-1; D gene: TRBD2; CDR3 DNA: TGTGCCAGCAGCTCCGACGGGGGGAACTACAATGAGCAGTTCTTC; CDR3 protein: CASSSDGGNYNEQFF
V gene: TRBV7-2; clone size: .; J gene: TRBJ1-6; D gene: .; CDR3 DNA: TGTGCCAGCAGCTTAAAGAAGAGCTCCTATAATTCACCCCTCCACTTT; CDR3 protein: CASSLKKSSYNSPLHF
V gene: TRBV11-3; clone size: .; J gene: TRBJ2-7; D gene: .; CDR3 DNA: TGTGCCAGCAGCTTAGTTTCGGGCCCTGAGGCCGAGCAGTACTTC; CDR3 protein: CASSLVSGPEAEQYF
V gene: TRBV12-3/TRBV12-4; clone size: many; J gene: TRBJ2-3; D gene: .; CDR3 DNA: TGTGCCAGCGGCTCCTGGCCAGATACGCAGTATTTT; CDR3 protein: CASGSWPDTQYF
V gene: TRBV5-1; clone size: many; J gene: TRBJ2-7; D gene: .; CDR3 DNA: TGCGCCAGCAGCTTGGAATTTGGGGGGTCCTACGAGCAGTACTTC; CDR3 protein: CASSLEFGGSYEQYF
V gene: TRBV20-1; clone size: many; J gene: TRBJ1-6; D gene: .; CDR3 DNA: TGCAGTGCTCAAGGGGGAGAGGTGGTTAGTTCACCCCTCCACTTT; CDR3 protein: CSAQGGEVVSSPLHF
V gene: TRBV3-1; clone size: .; J gene: TRBJ2-3; D gene: TRBD2; CDR3 DNA: TGTGCCAGCAACAGCGGGGGATACACAGATACGCAGTATTTT; CDR3 protein: CASNSGGYTDTQYF
V gene: TRBV6-5; clone size: .; J gene: TRBJ2-3; D gene: .; CDR3 DNA: TGTGCCAGTAGAAAGGATTTCAACACAGATACGCAGTATTTT; CDR3 protein: CASRKDFNTDTQYF
V gene: TRBV9; clone size: .; J gene: TRBJ1-6; D gene: TRBD1; CDR3 DNA: TGTGCCAGCAGTGTACAGGGGTCCGGTTCACCCCTCCACTTT; CDR3 protein: CASSVQGSGSPLHF
V gene: TRBV6-5; clone size: .; J gene: TRBJ1-2; D gene: .; CDR3 DNA: TGTGCCAGCACCGAATGGGGGTATGGCTACACCTTC; CDR3 protein: CASTEWGYGYTF
V gene: TRBV6-5; clone size: .; J gene: TRBJ1-2; D gene: TRBD1; CDR3 DNA: TGTGCCAGCAGTTACTCGGGACAGATTATCTATGGCTACACCTTC; CDR3 protein: CASSYSGQIIYGYTF
V gene: TRBV28; clone size: few; J gene: TRBJ1-1; D gene: .; CDR3 DNA: TGTGCCAGCCGCTACTGGGGGGCAGGGAGCACTGAAGCTTTCTTT; CDR3 protein: CASRYWGAGSTEAFF
V gene: TRBV6-5; clone size: .; J gene: TRBJ1-6; D gene: .; CDR3 DNA: TGTGCCAGCAGTTACAGAGGGGATTGGGGTTCACCCCTCCACTTT; CDR3 protein: CASSYRGDWGSPLHF
V gene: TRBV6-1; clone size: many; J gene: TRBJ2-5; D gene: .; CDR3 DNA: TGTGCCAGCAGTATAGGGGTCCTCGAAGGGTACTTC; CDR3 protein: CASSIGVLEGYF
V gene: TRBV7-9; clone size: many; J gene: TRBJ2-7; D gene: .; CDR3 DNA: TGTGCCAGTCGAGAATTGACCGACTACGAGCAGTACTTC; CDR3 protein: CASRELTDYEQYF
V gene: TRBV7-8; clone size: many; J gene: TRBJ2-1; D gene: .; CDR3 DNA: TGTGCCAGCGGACGGAGAACTGGGAATGAGCAGTTCTTC; CDR3 protein: CASGRRTGNEQFF
V gene: TRBV7-2; clone size: .; J gene: TRBJ2-5; D gene: TRBD2; CDR3 DNA: TGTGCCAGCAGCTTAGGGAGACAGGGGCTAGCGGGAGGGGCAGAGACCCAGTACTTC; CDR3 protein: CASSLGRQGLAGGAETQYF
V gene: TRBV7-2; clone size: many; J gene: TRBJ2-7; D gene: TRBD1; CDR3 DNA: TGTGCCAGCAGCTTACTCACCGGGACAGGGCACCACGAGCAGTACTTC; CDR3 protein: CASSLLTGTGHHEQYF
V gene: TRBV27; clone size: .; J gene: TRBJ1-5; D gene: .; CDR3 DNA: TGTGCCAACAGTTACAATCAGCCCCAGCATTTT; CDR3 protein: CANSYNQPQHF
V gene: TRBV4-1; clone size: many; J gene: TRBJ1-2; D gene: .; CDR3 DNA: TGCGCCAGCAGCCGCACCTCGGGGGCAATCTATGGCTACACCTTC; CDR3 protein: CASSRTSGAIYGYTF
V gene: TRBV7-8; clone size: many; J gene: TRBJ2-1; D gene: TRBD1; CDR3 DNA: TGTGCCAGCAGCCGAGACAGGGGGCAATACAATGAGCAGTTCTTC; CDR3 protein: CASSRDRGQYNEQFF
V gene: TRBV5-5; clone size: few; J gene: TRBJ1-2; D gene: .; CDR3 DNA: TGTGCCAGCAGCACGTCGACAGGCGCCTATGGCTACACCTTC; CDR3 protein: CASSTSTGAYGYTF
V gene: TRBV7-2; clone size: .; J gene: TRBJ2-5; D gene: .; CDR3 DNA: TGTGCCAGCAGCAAATGGAGGGGCAGGACCCTTGAGGAGCAGTACTTC; CDR3 protein: CASSKWRGRTLEEQYF
V gene: TRBV29-1; clone size: many; J gene: TRBJ2-7; D gene: TRBD1; CDR3 DNA: TGCAGCGTTGGAGGGACAGGGGCCTACGAGCAGTACTTC; CDR3 protein: CSVGGTGAYEQYF
V gene: TRBV7-9; clone size: many; J gene: TRBJ2-3; D gene: TRBD1; CDR3 DNA: TGTGCCAGCAGCTCAACGGACAGGGCGGAGTATTTT; CDR3 protein: CASSSTDRAEYF
V gene: TRBV5-6; clone size: .; J gene: TRBJ2-1; D gene: .; CDR3 DNA: TGTGCCAGCAGCGACGTCGGGGGCCCCTACAATGAGCAGTTCTTC; CDR3 protein: CASSDVGGPYNEQFF
V gene: TRBV20-1; clone size: .; J gene: TRBJ1-5; D gene: TRBD1; CDR3 DNA: TGCAGTATTAGAGGGACAGGGACCTGGGGACTAAGCAATCAGCCCCAGCATTTT; CDR3 protein: CSIRGTGTWGLSNQPQHF
V gene: TRBV6-5; clone size: many; J gene: TRBJ1-1; D gene: .; CDR3 DNA: TGTGCCAGCAGTTACGAGACTGAAGCTTTCTTT; CDR3 protein: CASSYETEAFF
V gene: TRBV30; clone size: once; J gene: TRBJ1-2; D gene: TRBD1; CDR3 DNA: TGTGCCTGGATGACAGGGGGCGAGGCTAAAGGGGGCCACACCTTC; CDR3 protein: CAWMTGGEAKGGHTF